Below are 8 T cell receptor beta chains sequenced from a single sample in a study of blood T cell repertoires in COVID-19. Sequenced by immunoSEQ multiplex PCR; TCRdb stores in-frame clones only, minus some. Counted here are about 60,000 clones, around 80% occurring once; the ten biggest clones make up 9% to 15%. Specimen: peripheral blood. The receptors were sampled from a human donor in a cohort sampled during active COVID-19.

V is TRBV4-3 and J is TRBJ1-6; D is perhaps TRBD1 (5 bases). Germline values: CDR1 LGHNA, CDR2 YSLEER. The CDR3 contains 18 residues. Deletions cut 4 bases from V and 1 base from J, with 17 bases between. DNA for the CDR3: TGCGCCAGCAGCCGGTCTCTTCCCGGGACTTCCTATAATTCACCCCTCCACTTT. Translation: CASSRSLPGTSYNSPLHF.

The rearrangement joins TRBV30 to TRBJ1-1; D not resolved. The ends were cut back, 0 bases at V and 3 bases at J, with 8 bases in the middle. The CDR3 is 13 amino acids. The germline V gene has CDR1 GTSNPN and CDR2 SVGIG (reference sequence). CDR3 sequence reads: CAWSVGLDTEAFF. The CDR3 nucleotides are TGTGCCTGGAGTGTAGGACTGGACACTGAAGCTTTCTTT.

The genes are TRBV9 and TRBJ1-1, with D possibly being TRBD1 (6 bases). In germline, CDR1 is SGDLS, CDR2 YYNGEE. CDR3 length equals 14 residues. V was shortened by 0 bases and J by 5 bases, with 11 bases between the two germline ends. CDR3 in amino acids: CASSVGAGVTEAFF. The CDR3, as DNA: TGTGCCAGCAGCGTAGGGGCAGGGGTGACTGAAGCTTTCTTT.

The CDR3 spells CASSVKAGNTEAFF. The CDR3, as DNA: TGTGCCAGCAGTGTCAAAGCAGGCAACACTGAAGCTTTCTTT. The J gene is TRBJ1-1, the V gene TRBV27; no clear D. Germline V lookup: CDR1 MNHEY, CDR2 SMNVEV (reference sequence). The V end lost 5 bases, the J end lost 2 bases, and 12 bases lay between the germline ends. The CDR3 loop spans 14 amino acids.

V is TRBV7-9 and J is TRBJ2-3; the match to TRBD2 covers 7 bases. J gave up 5 bases and V 3 bases, and 8 bases lay outside the gene matches. Per germline, CDR1 SEHNR and CDR2 FQNEAQ (reference sequence). This CDR3 has 15 residues. The CDR3 spells CASSFLLAREDTQYF. The DNA of the CDR3 is TGTGCCAGCAGCTTTTTACTAGCGAGGGAAGATACGCAGTATTTT.

J is TRBJ2-1 and V is TRBV19, with 8 bases fitting TRBD1. There are 15 residues in the CDR3. The trim removed 2 bases at V and 9 bases at J, leaving 9 bases unmatched. The V gene's germline CDR1 is LNHDA and CDR2 SQIVND (reference sequence). Written as DNA, the CDR3 is TGTGCCAGTAGTATATATGGACAGGGTCGGGGTGAGCAGTTCTTC. Its translation: CASSIYGQGRGEQFF.

The chain has TRBV15 and TRBJ1-4, with D possibly matching TRBD1 (6 bases). V was shortened by 1 base and J by 4 bases, with 13 bases between the two germline ends. The CDR3 length is 16 residues. In germline, CDR1 is LNHNV, CDR2 YYDKDF (reference sequence). CDR3 sequence reads: CATSRGSQGLNEKLFF. CDR3 bases: TGTGCCACCAGCAGAGGTTCACAGGGCCTTAATGAAAAACTGTTTTTT.

The chain links TRBV5-5 to TRBJ2-3; D possibly corresponds to TRBD1 (5 bases). Trimming took off 2 bases at V and 3 bases at J, with 10 bases between the two ends. The CDR3 is 14 residues long. Germline loops: CDR1 SGHKS, CDR2 YYEKEE (reference sequence). The CDR3 here is CASSLGAGTDTQYF. CDR3 coding DNA: TGTGCCAGCAGCTTAGGGGCAGGGACAGATACGCAGTATTTT.